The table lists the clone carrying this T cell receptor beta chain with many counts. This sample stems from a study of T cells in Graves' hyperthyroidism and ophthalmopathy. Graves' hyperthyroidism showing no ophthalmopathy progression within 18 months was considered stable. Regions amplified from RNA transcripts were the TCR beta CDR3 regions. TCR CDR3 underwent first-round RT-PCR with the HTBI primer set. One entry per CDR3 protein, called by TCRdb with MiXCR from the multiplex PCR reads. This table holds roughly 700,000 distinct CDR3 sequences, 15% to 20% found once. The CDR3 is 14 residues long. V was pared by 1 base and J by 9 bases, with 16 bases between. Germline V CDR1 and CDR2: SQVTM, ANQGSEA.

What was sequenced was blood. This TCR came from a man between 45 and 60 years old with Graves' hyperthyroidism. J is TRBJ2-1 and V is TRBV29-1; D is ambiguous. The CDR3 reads CSVEGPTDLTEQFF. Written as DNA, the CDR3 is TGCAGCGTTGAAGGTCCCACCGACTTGACTGAGCAGTTCTTC.